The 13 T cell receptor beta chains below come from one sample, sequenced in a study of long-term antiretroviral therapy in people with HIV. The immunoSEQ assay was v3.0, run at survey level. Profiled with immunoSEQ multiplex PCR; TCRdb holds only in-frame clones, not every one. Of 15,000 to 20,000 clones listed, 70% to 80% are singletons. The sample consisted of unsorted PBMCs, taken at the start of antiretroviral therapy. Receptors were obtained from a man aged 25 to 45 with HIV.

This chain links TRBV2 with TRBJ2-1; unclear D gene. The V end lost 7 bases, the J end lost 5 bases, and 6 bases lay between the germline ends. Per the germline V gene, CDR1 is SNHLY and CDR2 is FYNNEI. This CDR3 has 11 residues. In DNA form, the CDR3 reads TGTGCCAGCACCAAAAACAATGAGCAGTTCTTC. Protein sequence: CASTKNNEQFF.

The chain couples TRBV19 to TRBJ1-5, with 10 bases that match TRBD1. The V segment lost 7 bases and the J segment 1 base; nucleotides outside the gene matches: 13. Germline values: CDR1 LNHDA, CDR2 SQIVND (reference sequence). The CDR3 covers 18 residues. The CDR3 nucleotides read TGTGCCAGTACCCCTACACAGACAGGGGGCCGGAGCAATCAGCCCCAGCATTTT. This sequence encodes CASTPTQTGGRSNQPQHF.

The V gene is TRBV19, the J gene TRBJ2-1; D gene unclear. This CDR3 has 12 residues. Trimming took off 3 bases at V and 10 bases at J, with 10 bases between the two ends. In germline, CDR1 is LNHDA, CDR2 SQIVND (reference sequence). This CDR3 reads CASSMERTEQFF. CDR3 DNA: TGTGCCAGTAGTATGGAACGAACGGAGCAGTTCTTC. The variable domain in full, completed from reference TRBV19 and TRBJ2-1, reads DGGITQSPKYLFRKEGQNVTLSCEQNLNHDAMYWYRQDPGQGLRLIYYSQIVNDFQKGDIAEGYSVSREKKESFPLTVTSAQKNPTAFYLCASSMERTEQFFGPGTRLTVL.

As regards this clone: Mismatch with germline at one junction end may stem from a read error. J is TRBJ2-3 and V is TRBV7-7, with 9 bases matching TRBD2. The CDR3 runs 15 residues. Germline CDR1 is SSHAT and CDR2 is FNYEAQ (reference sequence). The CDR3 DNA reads TGTGCTAGCAGCTTATCAGCGGGAGGTGCCGATACGCAGTATTTT. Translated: CASSLSAGGADTQYF.

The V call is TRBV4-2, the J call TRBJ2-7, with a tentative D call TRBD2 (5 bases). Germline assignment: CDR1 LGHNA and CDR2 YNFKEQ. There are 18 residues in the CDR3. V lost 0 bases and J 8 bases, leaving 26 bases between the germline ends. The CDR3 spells CASSQDYSAQSGPLKQYF. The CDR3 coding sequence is TGTGCCAGCAGCCAAGATTATTCGGCCCAAAGCGGTCCCTTAAAGCAGTACTTC.

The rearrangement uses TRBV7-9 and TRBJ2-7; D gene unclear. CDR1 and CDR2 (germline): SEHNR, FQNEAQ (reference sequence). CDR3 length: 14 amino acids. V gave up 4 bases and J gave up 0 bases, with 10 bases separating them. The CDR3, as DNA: TGTGCCAGCAGCTCGGACCGCTCCTCCTACGAGCAGTACTTC. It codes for CASSSDRSSYEQYF. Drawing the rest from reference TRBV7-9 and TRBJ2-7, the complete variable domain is DTGVSQNPRHKITKRGQNVTFRCDPISEHNRLYWYRQTLGQGPEFLTYFQNEAQLEKSRLLSDRFSAERPKGSFSTLEIQRTEQGDSAMYLCASSSDRSSYEQYFGPGTRLTVT.

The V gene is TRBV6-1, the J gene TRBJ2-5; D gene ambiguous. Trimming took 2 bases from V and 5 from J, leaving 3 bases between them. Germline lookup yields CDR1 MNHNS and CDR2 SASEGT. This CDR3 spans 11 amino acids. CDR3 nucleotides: TGTGCCAGCAGTGAATTTGAGACCCAGTACTTC. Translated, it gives CASSEFETQYF.

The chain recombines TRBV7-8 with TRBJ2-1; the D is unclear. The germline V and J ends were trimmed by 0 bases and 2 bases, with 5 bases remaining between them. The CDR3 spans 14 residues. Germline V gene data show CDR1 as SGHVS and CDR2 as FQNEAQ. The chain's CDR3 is CASSLAGTYNEQFF. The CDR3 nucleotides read TGTGCCAGCAGCTTAGCAGGGACCTACAATGAGCAGTTCTTC.

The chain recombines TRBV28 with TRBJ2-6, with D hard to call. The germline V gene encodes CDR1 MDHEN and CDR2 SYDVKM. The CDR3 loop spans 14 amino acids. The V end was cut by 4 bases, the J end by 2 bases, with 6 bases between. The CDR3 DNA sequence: TGTGCCAGCAGTTCCTCCACTGGGGCCAACGTCCTGACTTTC. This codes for CASSSSTGANVLTF.

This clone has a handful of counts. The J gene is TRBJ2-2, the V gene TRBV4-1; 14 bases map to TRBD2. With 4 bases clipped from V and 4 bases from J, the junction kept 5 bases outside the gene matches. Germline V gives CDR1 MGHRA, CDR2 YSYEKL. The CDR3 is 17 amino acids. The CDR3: CASSRGTSGSFTGELFF. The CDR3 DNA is TGCGCCAGCAGCCGTGGGACTAGCGGGAGTTTCACCGGGGAGCTGTTTTTT.

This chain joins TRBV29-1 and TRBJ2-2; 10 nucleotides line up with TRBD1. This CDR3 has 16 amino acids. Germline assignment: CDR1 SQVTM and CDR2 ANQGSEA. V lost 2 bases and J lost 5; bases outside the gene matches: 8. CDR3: CSVETGTGVGTGELFF. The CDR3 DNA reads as TGCAGCGTTGAAACCGGGACAGGGGTCGGAACCGGGGAGCTGTTTTTT.

The CDR3 spells CASSLYGGRNSYEQYF. CDR3 bases: TGTGCCAGCAGCTTATACGGCGGGCGAAACTCCTACGAGCAGTACTTC. The chain links TRBV7-2 to TRBJ2-7, with D tentatively TRBD2 (5 bases). The length of the CDR3 is 16 residues. Germline V gene sequence: CDR1 SGHTA, CDR2 FQGNSA. Deletions cut 2 bases from V and 0 bases from J, with 14 bases between.

The CDR3 loop reads CASNSGYEQYF. The DNA for the CDR3 is TGTGCCAGTAATTCAGGCTACGAGCAGTACTTC. The J gene is TRBJ2-7, the V gene TRBV19; D is undetermined. Trimming took off 7 bases at V and 3 bases at J, with 7 bases between the two ends. From germline, CDR1 is LNHDA and CDR2 SQIVND (reference sequence). The CDR3 runs 11 residues.